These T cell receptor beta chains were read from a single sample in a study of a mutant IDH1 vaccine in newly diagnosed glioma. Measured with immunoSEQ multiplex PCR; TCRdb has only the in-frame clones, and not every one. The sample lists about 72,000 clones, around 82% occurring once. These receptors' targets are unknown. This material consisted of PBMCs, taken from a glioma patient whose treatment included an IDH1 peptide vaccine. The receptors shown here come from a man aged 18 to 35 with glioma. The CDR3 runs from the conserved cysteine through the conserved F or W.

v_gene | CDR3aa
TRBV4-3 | CASSQGSGQIETQYF
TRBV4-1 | CASSLKIGGEQFF
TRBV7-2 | CASSLNRGYEQYF
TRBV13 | CASSWRAALTQYF
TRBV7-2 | CAKDAPASWQTQYF
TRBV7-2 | CASSLIGGTGIYNEQFF
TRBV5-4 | CASSLLGGNTGELFF
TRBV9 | CASSPIFNVVVTGELFF
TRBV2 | CASSWRQRNTEAFF
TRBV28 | CASSRTRGVSEAFF
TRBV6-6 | CASSYGTGGYEQYF
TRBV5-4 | CASSPGQGAGGYTF
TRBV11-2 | CASSLGQGGYTF
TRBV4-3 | CASRHMGQGNYGYTF
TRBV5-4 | CASSITYNEQFF
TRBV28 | CASSLRGTLTEAFF
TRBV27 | CASSFIPGVGTEAFF
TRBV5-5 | CASSLSRTGRETQYF
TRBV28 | CASSPAGDWNEQFF
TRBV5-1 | CASSLEGGNTIYF
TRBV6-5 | CASSPNRGNQPQHF
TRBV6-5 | CASKTSGRAGEQFF
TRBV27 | CASSRTSGRSQYF
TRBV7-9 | CASSLRGGAYEQYF
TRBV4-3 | CASSQDIIRGQGPGEQFF
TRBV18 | CASSSLGGGTDTQYF
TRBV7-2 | CASSLVVRGVGNTIYF
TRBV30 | CAWSVRGNQPQHF
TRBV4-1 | CASSQAGTGSNYGYTF
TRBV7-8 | CASSSGTGRREKLFF
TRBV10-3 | CAISESGQGLNGYTF
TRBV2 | CASRGTSGRLSGELFF
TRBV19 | CASSGLAGGHTQYF
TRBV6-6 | CASRTGMGATEAFF
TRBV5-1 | CASSTTGGAGEQYF
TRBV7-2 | CASSLRGASDQETQYF
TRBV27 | CASSLGTGGGELFF
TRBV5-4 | CASSLIALAGSNYEQYF
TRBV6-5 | CASSPGERVGGYTF
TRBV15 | CATSSADSGGAEETQYF
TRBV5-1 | CASRGGGNTEAFF
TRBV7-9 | CASSGTARSYEQYF
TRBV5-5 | CASSLGLAATYEQYF
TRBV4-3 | CASSPGQGDPSYEQYF
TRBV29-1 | CSVELLTVSYNEQFF